This T cell receptor (beta chain) was found in a study of T cells in Graves' hyperthyroidism and ophthalmopathy. Turning to the study itself: Peripheral blood draws took place at initial diagnosis, ahead of any treatment.

Together with thyroid ultrasound, orbital computed tomography, serum thyroxine and TRAb, clinical symptoms were used for diagnoses. This clonotype was seen many times. The CDR3 runs 15 residues. V lost 1 base, J lost 2 bases, and 11 bases lay in between. Germline CDR1 is SNHLY and CDR2 is FYNNEI. Amplification of TCR beta CDR3 regions used RNA as the template. Using the HTBI primer set, a first-round RT-PCR was run on the TCR CDR3. TCRdb re-called the multiplex PCR reads through MiXCR, storing one row per CDR3 protein. Among 470,000 or so distinct CDR3 sequences listed, around 20% were seen once. This receptor was identified in a man younger than 30 with Graves' hyperthyroidism. V gene TRBV2 combines with J gene TRBJ1-2, with D possibly being TRBD1 (5 bases). The specimen was blood. The CDR3 bases are TGTGCCAGCAGTGAAGGGGAGGGGAAGAACTATGGCTACACCTTC. Its protein is CASSEGEGKNYGYTF.